This entry features one T cell receptor (beta chain) sequence. This may be a read error, as it is one base from a much larger clone. This entry belongs to a study of CD8 T cells in Susac syndrome. CD8+ and CD4+ T cells from blood underwent TCR beta sequencing. Purification of the CD8+ and CD4+ T cells relied on negative isolation, and TEMRA cells underwent FACS enrichment. With random hexamers, about 0.45 to 1 ug RNA was reverse transcribed. TCRdb recomputed calls from the immunoSEQ multiplex PCR reads with MiXCR, one row per CDR3 protein. The sample includes a few hundred thousand distinct CDR3 sequences, about 91% seen only once; the top ten take roughly 0.2%. The source of this sequence is a human donor with multiple sclerosis. The sample comprised CD8+ T cells from PBMCs.

As DNA, the CDR3 is TGTGCCAGCAGGCGGGGCTACGAGCAGTACTTC. This gives the protein CASRRGYEQYF. The chain employs TRBV3-1 and TRBJ2-7, with D possibly being TRBD2 (6 bases). Germline values: CDR1 LGHDT, CDR2 YNNKEL (reference sequence). V lost 6 bases, J lost 3 bases, and 6 bases lay in between. The CDR3 covers 11 residues.